These 17 T cell receptor beta chains were sequenced from one sample in a study of blood T cell repertoires in COVID-19. The data were produced by immunoSEQ multiplex PCR, yet TCRdb's version contains in-frame clones alone and is incomplete. Of 230,000 or so clones listed, about 91% are singletons. Input material: peripheral blood. These receptors came from a woman between 40 and 55 years old who had recovered from COVID-19.

This chain joins TRBV7-2 and TRBJ1-1, with TRBD1 matching over 10 bases. This CDR3 is 15 amino acids long. Germline CDR1 and CDR2: SGHTA and FQGNSA. V trimming: 1 base; J trimming: 3 bases; junction bases outside the gene matches: 2. The CDR3 DNA sequence: TGTGCCAGCAGCTTAGAAGGGACAGGGGACACTGAAGCTTTCTTT. This translates into CASSLEGTGDTEAFF.

The chain has TRBV7-8 and TRBJ1-3, with D perhaps matching TRBD1 (5 bases). V lost 5 bases to trimming and J lost 1 base, with 12 bases between them. The CDR3 is made up of 15 amino acids. Per germline, CDR1 SGHVS and CDR2 FQNEAQ. The CDR3: CASSPAGGSGNTIYF. The CDR3, as DNA: TGTGCCAGCAGCCCGGCGGGGGGGTCTGGAAACACCATATATTTT.

The chain is built from TRBV28 and TRBJ1-5; TRBD1 is a possible D gene (5 bases). Per the germline V gene, CDR1 is MDHEN and CDR2 is SYDVKM. The V and J ends lost 6 bases and 7 bases respectively, with 10 bases between them. This CDR3 has 12 residues. In DNA, the CDR3 is TGTGCCAGCAGCTCAGGGCCCCAGCCCCAGCATTTT. Its translation is CASSSGPQPQHF.

This clone is a singleton in its sample. This chain connects TRBV11-2 to TRBJ2-1, with 11 bases aligning to TRBD2. Germline CDR1 is SGHAT and CDR2 is FQNNGV. This CDR3 contains 15 residues. The V and J ends lost 4 bases and 7 bases, in that order; junction bases with no gene match: 6. The CDR3 spells CASSSPSGRMNEQFF. Here the CDR3 DNA reads TGTGCCAGCAGCTCCCCTAGCGGGAGGATGAATGAGCAGTTCTTC.

J is TRBJ1-5 and V is TRBV3-1 (or the pseudogene TRBV3-2); the D gene is possibly TRBD1 (5 bases). The CDR3 has 12 amino acids. Germline CDR1 LGHDT, CDR2 YNNKEL (reference sequence). V was pared by 5 bases and J by 6 bases, with 8 bases between. CDR3 in amino acids: CASSERGQPQHF. The CDR3 coding sequence is TGTGCCAGCAGCGAAAGGGGTCAGCCCCAGCATTTT.

In this sample, this clone turned up once. V is TRBV2 and J is TRBJ2-7; TRBD2 might be the D (6 bases). This CDR3 comprises 13 residues. The germline V and J ends were trimmed by 8 bases and 6 bases, with 17 bases remaining between them. Per germline, CDR1 SNHLY and CDR2 FYNNEI. The CDR3 DNA follows: TGTGCCAGCCGATTCAGAGGGACTCTCGAGCAGTACGTC. This translates into CASRFRGTLEQYV.

This CDR3 is CATSLNQGNTGELFF. CDR3 in DNA: TGTGCCACCAGTTTAAATCAGGGGAACACCGGGGAGCTGTTTTTT. The rearrangement joins TRBV24-1 to TRBJ2-2, with D possibly being TRBD1 (5 bases). Germline loops: CDR1 KGHDR, CDR2 SFDVKD. This CDR3 has 15 amino acids. V was shortened by 6 bases and J by 1 base, with 11 bases between the two germline ends.

The chain combines TRBV19 with TRBJ2-7; 9 bases fit TRBD2. V lost 5 bases, J lost 6 bases, and 8 bases stayed unmatched. The germline V gene encodes CDR1 LNHDA and CDR2 SQIVND (reference sequence). This CDR3 has 14 residues. The CDR3 DNA reads TGTGCCAGTAGTCGGACCGGGACTAGCACCGAGCAGTACGTC. Protein product: CASSRTGTSTEQYV.

This clone was observed a single time. CDR3 loop: CASSDRTGLETQYF. CDR3 coding DNA: TGTGCCAGCAGTGACCGGACAGGGCTAGAGACCCAGTACTTC. The V gene is TRBV25-1, the J gene TRBJ2-5, with 8 nucleotides matching TRBD1. The CDR3 is 14 amino acids. CDR1 and CDR2 from the germline V gene are MGHDK and SYGVNS. J was trimmed by 4 bases and V by 3 bases; bases with no gene match: 4.

This rearrangement joins TRBV27 to TRBJ2-7, with D perhaps TRBD2 (6 bases). The CDR3 totals 13 residues. V lost 10 bases and J 5 bases, leaving 18 bases between the germline ends. The V gene's germline CDR1 is MNHEY and CDR2 SMNVEV (reference sequence). CDR3 region: CATHDVTRHEQYF. DNA for the CDR3: TGTGCCACCCACGATGTGACTAGGCACGAGCAGTACTTC.

This chain joins TRBV20-1 and TRBJ1-1; D is uncertain. This CDR3 region has 11 residues. V was cut by 7 bases and J by 5 bases, with 11 bases left in between. Germline V CDR1 and CDR2: DFQATT, SNEGSKA (reference sequence). CDR3 nucleotides: TGCAGTGTGGGAGGGTTTACTGAAGCTTTCTTT. The encoded protein is CSVGGFTEAFF.

The chain carries TRBV6-5 and TRBJ2-2, with TRBD1 matching over 7 bases. The CDR3 is 16 amino acids. Germline CDR1 reads MNHEY; CDR2 reads SVGAGI. V was clipped by 2 bases and J by 6 bases; unmatched bases: 9. CDR3 loop: CASSYAAAGGPGELFF. CDR3 DNA: TGTGCCAGCAGTTACGCGGCCGCAGGGGGTCCCGGGGAGCTGTTTTTT.

The gene calls are TRBV5-1 and TRBJ1-1; no definite D call. The V end lost 0 bases, the J end lost 4 bases, and 10 bases lay between the germline ends. This CDR3 region has 14 residues. Germline V gene sequence: CDR1 SGHRS, CDR2 YFSETQ. The chain's CDR3 is CASSLGGSGTEAFF. In DNA form, the CDR3 reads TGCGCCAGCAGCTTGGGAGGATCCGGCACTGAAGCTTTCTTT.

The genes are TRBV28 and TRBJ2-7; TRBD1 is a possible D gene (6 bases). The germline V gene has CDR1 MDHEN and CDR2 SYDVKM. The CDR3 runs 14 residues. V gave up 5 bases and J gave up 7 bases, with 18 bases separating them. CDR3 residues: CASSAGTPSREQYF. The DNA for the CDR3 is TGTGCCAGCAGTGCCGGGACACCCAGTAGAGAGCAGTACTTC.

This sequence joins TRBV24-1 and TRBJ2-3; 7 bases fit TRBD1. Per the germline V gene, CDR1 is KGHDR and CDR2 is SFDVKD. The CDR3 totals 12 residues. The junction had 4 bases not matched to a gene; V was cut back by 9 bases and J by 5 bases. The CDR3 DNA is TGTGCCACCGGACAGGAGGTAGATACGCAGTATTTT. Its protein product is CATGQEVDTQYF.

The rearrangement joins TRBV10-3 to TRBJ2-2; 8 nucleotides align to TRBD2. The CDR3 is 14 residues long. The V segment lost 8 bases and the J segment 5 bases; nucleotides outside the gene matches: 7. The germline V gene encodes CDR1 ENHRY and CDR2 SYGVKD. The CDR3 reads CAISPAGETGELFF. The CDR3 DNA is TGTGCCATCTCACCAGCGGGAGAAACCGGGGAGCTGTTTTTT.

The chain links TRBV6-6 to TRBJ1-3; weak D call: TRBD1 (6 bases). The CDR3 runs 14 residues. Looked up from germline, CDR1 is MNHNY and CDR2 is SVGAGI (reference sequence). The germline V and J ends were trimmed by 6 bases and 8 bases, with 17 bases remaining between them. CDR3 in DNA: TGTGCCAGCAGAAATCAGGGGTTGGAGGACACCATATATTTT. The encoded protein is CASRNQGLEDTIYF.